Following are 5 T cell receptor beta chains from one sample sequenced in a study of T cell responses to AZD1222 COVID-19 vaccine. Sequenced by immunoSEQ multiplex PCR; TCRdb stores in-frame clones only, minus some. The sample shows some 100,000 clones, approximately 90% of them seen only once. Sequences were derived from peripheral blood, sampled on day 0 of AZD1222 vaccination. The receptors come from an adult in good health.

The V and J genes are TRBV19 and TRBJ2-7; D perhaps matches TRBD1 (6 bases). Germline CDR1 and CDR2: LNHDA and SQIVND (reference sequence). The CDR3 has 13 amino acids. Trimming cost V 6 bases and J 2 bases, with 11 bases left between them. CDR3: CASSRTVTYEQYF. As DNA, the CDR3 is TGTGCCAGTAGCAGGACAGTTACCTACGAGCAGTACTTC. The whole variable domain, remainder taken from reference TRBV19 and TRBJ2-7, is DGGITQSPKYLFRKEGQNVTLSCEQNLNHDAMYWYRQDPGQGLRLIYYSQIVNDFQKGDIAEGYSVSREKKESFPLTVTSAQKNPTAFYLCASSRTVTYEQYFGPGTRLTVT.

The DNA for the CDR3 is TGTGCCAGCAGGCATAGCGGGGGAGTACTTCGAAGCACAGATACGCAGTATTTT. Translated: CASRHSGGVLRSTDTQYF. The rearrangement uses TRBV7-2 and TRBJ2-3, with 9 bases identical to TRBD2. The CDR3 runs to 18 residues. The germline V gene encodes CDR1 SGHTA and CDR2 FQGNSA. V shed 6 bases, J shed 0 bases, and the junction held 13 bases outside the gene matches.

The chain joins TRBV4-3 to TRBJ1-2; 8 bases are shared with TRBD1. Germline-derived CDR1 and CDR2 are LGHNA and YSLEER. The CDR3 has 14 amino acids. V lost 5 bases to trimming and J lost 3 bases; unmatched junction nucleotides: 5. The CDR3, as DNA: TGCGCCAGCAGCAGGACAGGGTCTGACTATGGCTACACCTTC. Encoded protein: CASSRTGSDYGYTF.

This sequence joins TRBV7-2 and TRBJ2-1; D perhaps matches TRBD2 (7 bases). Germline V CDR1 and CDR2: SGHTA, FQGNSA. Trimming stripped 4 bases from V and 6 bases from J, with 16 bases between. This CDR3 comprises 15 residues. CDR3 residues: CASSSAVGGLNEQFF. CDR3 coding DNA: TGTGCCAGCAGCTCCGCGGTGGGGGGGCTCAATGAGCAGTTCTTC.

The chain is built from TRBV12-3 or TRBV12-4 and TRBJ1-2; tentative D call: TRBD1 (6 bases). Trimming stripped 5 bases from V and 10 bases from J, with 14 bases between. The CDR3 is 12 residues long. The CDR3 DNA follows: TGTGCCAGCAGTCTTGGAGGACAGACCTACACCTTC. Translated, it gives CASSLGGQTYTF.